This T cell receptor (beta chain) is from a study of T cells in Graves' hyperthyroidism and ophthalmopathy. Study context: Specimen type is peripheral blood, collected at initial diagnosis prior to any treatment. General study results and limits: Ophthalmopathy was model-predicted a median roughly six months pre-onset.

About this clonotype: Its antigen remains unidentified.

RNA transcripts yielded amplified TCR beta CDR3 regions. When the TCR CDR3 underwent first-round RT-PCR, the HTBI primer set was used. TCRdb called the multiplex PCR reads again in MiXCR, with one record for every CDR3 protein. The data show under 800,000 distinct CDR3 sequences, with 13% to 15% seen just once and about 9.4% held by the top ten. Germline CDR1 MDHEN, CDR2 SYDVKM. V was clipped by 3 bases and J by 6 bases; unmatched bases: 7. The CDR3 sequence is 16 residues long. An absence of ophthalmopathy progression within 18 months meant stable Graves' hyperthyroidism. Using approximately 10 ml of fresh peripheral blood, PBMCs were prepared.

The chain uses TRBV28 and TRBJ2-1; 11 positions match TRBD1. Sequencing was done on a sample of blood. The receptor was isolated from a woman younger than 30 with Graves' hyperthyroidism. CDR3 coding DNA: TGTGCCAGCAGTTTCCTTGGACAGGGGGCGGGCAATGAGCAGTTCTTC. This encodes CASSFLGQGAGNEQFF.